The source of this TCR beta chain is a study of T cells in Graves' hyperthyroidism and ophthalmopathy. Study background: Once the initial diagnosis was made, peripheral blood was obtained before any treatment. Whole-study findings and limits: The authors' 13 V-J model separated ophthalmopathy from stable hyperthyroidism.

The source material, RNA transcripts, was used to amplify TCR beta CDR3 regions. Researchers ran a first-round RT-PCR on the TCR CDR3 using the HTBI primer set. A single record per CDR3 protein comes from TCRdb applying MiXCR to the multiplex PCR reads. The repertoire consists of approximately 400,000 distinct CDR3 sequences, with around a sixth occurring once and the leading ten covering approximately 8%. The CDR3 has 12 amino acids. The V and J ends lost 4 bases and 4 bases respectively, with 10 bases between them. Germline lookup yields CDR1 GTSNPN and CDR2 SVGIG (reference sequence). There are a few counts of this clonotype. Its antigen is undetermined. The authors obtained PBMCs from roughly 10 ml of fresh peripheral blood.

This sequence was found in a woman younger than 35 with Graves' hyperthyroidism. The chain uses TRBV30 and TRBJ1-2, with D possibly matching TRBD1 (5 bases). The sequencing input was blood. The CDR3 loop is CAWTLTGYGYTF. CDR3 sequence (DNA): TGTGCCTGGACCCTCACAGGCTATGGCTACACCTTC.